One sample yielded the 28 T cell receptor beta chains listed below, sequenced in a study of blood T cell repertoires in COVID-19. Sequencing used immunoSEQ multiplex PCR; TCRdb keeps in-frame clones, though not all of them. This sample carries about 150,000 clones, over 70% of them seen once, and the ten largest clones take less than 3%. Sequencing was performed on peripheral blood. Receptor source: a woman aged 60 to 75 with acute or convalescent COVID-19.

Only a few counts were recorded for this clone. The V and J genes are TRBV29-1 and TRBJ1-2, with TRBD1 identical over 7 bases. V gave up 8 bases and J gave up 7 bases; unmatched junction bases: 7. The CDR3 totals 11 residues. Germline lookup yields CDR1 SQVTM and CDR2 ANQGSEA. The CDR3 bases are TGCAGCCTATTGACAGGGACTGGCTACACCTTC. Its translation: CSLLTGTGYTF.

This chain connects TRBV19 to TRBJ2-3, with 10 bases fitting TRBD2. The CDR3 is made up of 19 amino acids. Germline CDR1 reads LNHDA; CDR2 reads SQIVND (reference sequence). J was trimmed by 3 bases and V by 3 bases; bases with no gene match: 15. The CDR3 DNA sequence: TGTGCCAGTAGTATCGGACCCCCGGAAGCGGGGGGGAGGACAGATACGCAGTATTTT. Amino acid sequence: CASSIGPPEAGGRTDTQYF.

This chain uses TRBV2 with TRBJ2-1; a possible D gene is TRBD1 (5 bases). Germline-derived CDR1 and CDR2 are SNHLY and FYNNEI. With 4 bases removed from V and 12 bases from J, the gap between germline ends came to 16 bases. The CDR3 contains 13 residues. The CDR3 loop reads CASSADSLKSQFF. CDR3 DNA sequence: TGTGCCAGCAGTGCAGACAGCCTGAAATCGCAGTTCTTC.

This sequence joins TRBV11-1 and TRBJ1-2; D gene uncertain. The CDR3 loop spans 12 amino acids. The ends were cut back, 10 bases at V and 8 bases at J, with 17 bases in the middle. Germline CDR1 reads SGHAT; CDR2 reads FQDESV (reference sequence). Written as DNA, the CDR3 is TGTGCCAACGAATTTTTGCGGTGGGGCTACACCTTC. It yields the protein CANEFLRWGYTF.

This chain joins TRBV10-1 and TRBJ2-1; TRBD2 aligns across 7 bases. The CDR3 covers 15 residues. CDR1 and CDR2 from the germline V gene are WNHNN and SYGVQD (reference sequence). Trimming at V came to 0 bases and at J to 4 bases, leaving 3 bases not matched to a gene. The CDR3 DNA sequence: TGCGCCAGCAGTGAGTCAGCGGGGTCTTACAATGAGCAGTTCTTC. It is translated as CASSESAGSYNEQFF.

This chain joins TRBV7-9 and TRBJ2-7; D call uncertain. The CDR3 has 13 residues. Germline V gives CDR1 SEHNR, CDR2 FQNEAQ (reference sequence). V dropped 5 bases and J dropped 5 bases, with 13 bases sitting between them. The DNA for the CDR3 is TGTGCCAGCAGCCAGTCGAGGTTCAACGAGCAGTACTTC. Its translation is CASSQSRFNEQYF.

The rearrangement joins TRBV11-2 to TRBJ2-7; TRBD2 might be the D (6 bases). CDR3 size: 18 residues. The V gene lost 1 base and the J gene lost 5 bases, with 24 bases spanning the gap. Per the germline V gene, CDR1 is SGHAT and CDR2 is FQNNGV. CDR3 in DNA: TGTGCCAGCAGCTTAGCCTACGGGGCGGGACGGAGGGTAGACGAGCAGTACTTC. This codes for CASSLAYGAGRRVDEQYF.

V usage is TRBV6-2 or TRBV6-3 and J usage is TRBJ1-5, with TRBD1 as a possible D gene (6 bases). The CDR3 is made up of 16 amino acids. The V gene's germline CDR1 is MNHEY and CDR2 SVGEGT. V lost 1 base, J lost 3 bases, and 13 bases lay in between. The CDR3 sequence is CASSYFTGQFNQPQHF. As DNA, the CDR3 is TGTGCCAGCAGTTACTTTACCGGACAGTTCAATCAGCCCCAGCATTTT.

The V call is TRBV5-1, the J call TRBJ2-7; no reliable D call. V was pared by 0 bases and J by 2 bases, with 6 bases between. The CDR3 totals 13 residues. Germline V CDR1 and CDR2: SGHRS, YFSETQ. This CDR3 reads CASSLGTTYEQYF. As DNA, the CDR3 is TGCGCCAGCAGCTTGGGCACAACCTACGAGCAGTACTTC.

This chain uses TRBV6-1 with TRBJ1-2; tentatively, D is TRBD1 (5 bases). CDR1 is MNHNS and CDR2 is SASEGT in the germline V gene. There are 15 residues in the CDR3. V was cut by 2 bases and J by 2 bases, with 12 bases left in between. The CDR3 sequence is CASSEKGRLNYGYTF. CDR3 nucleotide sequence: TGTGCCAGCAGTGAAAAGGGGCGCTTGAACTATGGCTACACCTTC.

This chain links TRBV9 with TRBJ2-2; D gene uncertain. V was pared by 4 bases and J by 1 base, with 14 bases between. The CDR3 runs 16 residues. CDR1 SGDLS and CDR2 YYNGEE come from the germline V gene. CDR3 nucleotides: TGTGCCAGCAGCCAAAACCCCCCGGGGAACACCGGGGAGCTGTTTTTT. Its translation: CASSQNPPGNTGELFF.

The chain combines TRBV5-1 with TRBJ1-1; D possibly corresponds to TRBD1 (5 bases). The CDR3 spans 15 residues. CDR1 and CDR2 from the germline V gene are SGHRS and YFSETQ. Deletions cut 4 bases from V and 0 bases from J, with 13 bases between. The CDR3: CASSPQVHMNTEAFF. The CDR3 DNA reads TGCGCCAGCAGCCCACAGGTCCACATGAACACTGAAGCTTTCTTT.

J is TRBJ1-1 and V is TRBV9, with D uncertain. The CDR3 has 13 amino acids. V was trimmed by 1 base and J by 2 bases, leaving 6 bases between them. CDR1 is SGDLS, CDR2 YYNGEE, per germline. The DNA of the CDR3 is TGTGCCAGCAGCGTAACAGAAAACACTGAAGCTTTCTTT. The encoded protein is CASSVTENTEAFF.

The V call is TRBV7-2, the J call TRBJ1-5, with TRBD1 as a possible D gene (5 bases). The CDR3 has 14 residues. Between the trimmed V and J ends, which lost 2 bases and 3 bases, there was a span of 8 bases. Looked up from germline, CDR1 is SGHTA and CDR2 is FQGNSA. The CDR3 DNA follows: TGTGCCAGCAGCTTAAGCAGGGACAATCAGCCCCAGCATTTT. Encoded protein: CASSLSRDNQPQHF.

Comments on this clone: Other DNA sequences in this specimen translate into the identical CDR3. The chain uses TRBV5-1 and TRBJ2-3, with 7 bases lining up with TRBD2. The CDR3 loop spans 16 amino acids. Germline CDR1 is SGHRS and CDR2 is YFSETQ. Unmatched junction bases numbered 5, after V lost 0 bases and J lost 1 base. This CDR3 is CASSLGSAGGTDTQYF. CDR3 bases: TGCGCCAGCAGCTTGGGTTCCGCGGGGGGCACAGATACGCAGTATTTT.

In this sample, this clone turned up once. The chain couples TRBV7-2 to TRBJ2-7; D is uncertain. V was pared by 2 bases and J by 2 bases, with 13 bases between. Germline CDR1 and CDR2: SGHTA and FQGNSA. The CDR3 has 15 residues. The CDR3 sequence: CASSLSVLQAYEQYF. The CDR3 DNA reads as TGTGCCAGCAGCTTATCTGTTCTTCAGGCCTACGAGCAGTACTTC. The full variable domain, in which reference TRBV7-2 and TRBJ2-7 provide the parts outside the CDR3, is GAGVSQSPSNKVTEKGKDVELRCDPISGHTALYWYRQSLGQGLEFLIYFQGNSAPDKSGLPSDRFSAERTGGSVSTLTIQRTQQEDSAVYLCASSLSVLQAYEQYFGPGTRLTVT.

The chain employs TRBV7-8 and TRBJ2-1, with a weak D call TRBD2 (7 bases). The CDR3 spans 16 residues. From germline, CDR1 is SGHVS and CDR2 FQNEAQ. Trimming removed 4 bases at V and 6 bases at J, with 19 bases between. The CDR3, as DNA: TGTGCCAGCAGCTCGGAGATAAAGGGGGGGCTCAATGAGCAGTTCTTC. Protein: CASSSEIKGGLNEQFF.

CDR3 region: CASRERQVQNYGYTF. In nucleotides, the CDR3 is TGTGCCAGCAGGGAGCGACAGGTTCAGAACTATGGCTACACCTTC. V and J are TRBV25-1 and TRBJ1-2; weak D call: TRBD1 (6 bases). Germline lookup yields CDR1 MGHDK and CDR2 SYGVNS. V lost 6 bases to trimming and J lost 2 bases, with 16 bases between them. The CDR3 runs 15 residues.

The chain is built from TRBV12-3 or TRBV12-4 and TRBJ1-5; D remains ambiguous. With 7 bases removed from V and 2 bases from J, the gap between germline ends came to 6 bases. CDR3 length equals 12 residues. CDR3 in amino acids: CASTEGNQPQHF. The CDR3, as DNA: TGTGCCAGCACCGAGGGCAATCAGCCCCAGCATTTT.

V is TRBV7-8 and J is TRBJ2-7; no clear D. The CDR3 runs to 16 residues. Trimming took 1 base from V and 0 from J, leaving 13 bases between them. Germline CDR1 is SGHVS and CDR2 is FQNEAQ. The CDR3, as DNA: TGTGCCAGCAGCTTAGTTCCTGACACTCGCTCCTACGAGCAGTACTTC. This translates into CASSLVPDTRSYEQYF.

The rearrangement uses TRBV3-1 (or the pseudogene TRBV3-2) and TRBJ1-1; D gene ambiguous. Trimming shortened V by 2 bases and J by 8 bases, and 15 bases separated the two germline ends. The CDR3 spans 14 residues. Per the germline V gene, CDR1 is LGHDT and CDR2 is YNNKEL (reference sequence). The CDR3 DNA follows: TGTGCCAGCAGCCAAACCCCCGGGAGGGCCGAAGCTTTCTTT. Protein sequence: CASSQTPGRAEAFF.

This clone was detected only once. CDR3 protein: CASSSPGTGGTVEQYF. Here the CDR3 DNA reads TGTGCCAGCAGTTCTCCCGGGACAGGGGGTACCGTCGAGCAGTACTTC. The genes are TRBV6-5 and TRBJ2-7; 11 bases align to TRBD1. CDR1 and CDR2 (germline): MNHEY, SVGAGI. V lost 4 bases and J lost 6; bases outside the gene matches: 11. The CDR3 has 16 amino acids.

The chain couples TRBV6-5 to TRBJ1-1; 7 bases fit TRBD1. Trimming cost V 7 bases and J 0 bases; bases outside gene matches: 2. This CDR3 is built from 13 residues. Germline V gene data show CDR1 as MNHEY and CDR2 as SVGAGI. The CDR3: CASKGAMNTEAFF. CDR3 in DNA: TGTGCCAGCAAGGGGGCCATGAACACTGAAGCTTTCTTT.

This clone was found a few times. The chain employs TRBV4-3 and TRBJ1-2; 11 bases map to TRBD1. The CDR3 extends over 16 amino acids. Germline CDR1 and CDR2: LGHNA and YSLEER. Trimming at V came to 1 base and at J to 5 bases, leaving 6 bases not matched to a gene. The CDR3 reads CASSQGTGGDSYGYTF. Written as DNA, the CDR3 is TGCGCCAGCAGCCAAGGGACAGGGGGCGATAGTTATGGCTACACCTTC.

The chain employs TRBV2 and TRBJ1-5; 7 nucleotides align to TRBD1. V dropped 6 bases and J dropped 3; count of bases not matched to a gene: 5. The CDR3 covers 14 residues. Per the germline V gene, CDR1 is SNHLY and CDR2 is FYNNEI. CDR3 DNA sequence: TGTGCCAGCAGGGGACAGCTGCCCAATCAGCCCCAGCATTTT. It encodes CASRGQLPNQPQHF.

This rearrangement joins TRBV7-2 to TRBJ1-1, with a tentative D call TRBD1 (5 bases). Germline CDR1 SGHTA, CDR2 FQGNSA. Trimming removed 4 bases from V and 3 bases from J, with 21 bases in between. The CDR3 spans 17 residues. CDR3 DNA sequence: TGTGCCAGCAGCTCAGACGGGCGGGGACCCGGGGACACTGAAGCTTTCTTT. Encoded protein: CASSSDGRGPGDTEAFF. Full variable domain (missing parts from reference TRBV7-2 and TRBJ1-1): GAGVSQSPSNKVTEKGKDVELRCDPISGHTALYWYRQSLGQGLEFLIYFQGNSAPDKSGLPSDRFSAERTGGSVSTLTIQRTQQEDSAVYLCASSSDGRGPGDTEAFFGQGTRLTVV.

This clone appeared a few times. The genes are TRBV28 and TRBJ2-1; 11 positions agree with TRBD2. V was pared by 5 bases and J by 6 bases, with 6 bases of the junction left unmatched. The CDR3 is 15 residues long. The germline V gene has CDR1 MDHEN and CDR2 SYDVKM. This CDR3 reads CASSETSGAINEQFF. CDR3 in DNA: TGTGCCAGCAGTGAGACTAGCGGGGCGATCAATGAGCAGTTCTTC.

The CDR3 coding sequence is TGTGCCAGCAGCCGGACAGACAAGTTCTTT. Its protein product is CASSRTDKFF. This rearrangement joins TRBV3-1 (or the pseudogene TRBV3-2) to TRBJ1-1; D is perhaps TRBD1 (6 bases). Germline CDR1 and CDR2: LGHDT and YNNKEL (reference sequence). CDR3 length: 10 amino acids. The V gene lost 4 bases and the J gene lost 14 bases, with 11 bases spanning the gap.